This entry features one TCR beta chain sequence. Clinical histories supplied by participants themselves formed the basis of cohort assignment. Before being deemed recovered, Cohort 3 donors had two negative PCRs, clearance, or symptom resolution. Original methodology: By means of reference gene primer amplification, nucleated cell counts were estimated. The repertoire was sequenced with immunoSEQ multiplex PCR; TCRdb's copy has only in-frame clones and lacks some. V, J and clone size derive from that table, while D and trimming were established from the DNA sequence. The data contain roughly 200,000 clones, 86% of them singletons. This sample was included in a study of blood T cell repertoires in COVID-19. The sequence was collected from a woman in her twenties or thirties who had recovered from COVID-19. Sequences were obtained from PBMCs or T cells enriched from blood (not recorded which).

This CDR3 is CASLQTRAREAFF. The CDR3 region has the DNA TGTGCCAGCCTCCAAACCAGGGCACGAGAAGCTTTCTTT. The chain employs TRBV2 and TRBJ1-1; TRBD1 might be the D (5 bases). The CDR3 sequence is 13 residues long. V was cut by 8 bases and J by 8 bases, with 18 bases left in between. Looked up from germline, CDR1 is SNHLY and CDR2 is FYNNEI.